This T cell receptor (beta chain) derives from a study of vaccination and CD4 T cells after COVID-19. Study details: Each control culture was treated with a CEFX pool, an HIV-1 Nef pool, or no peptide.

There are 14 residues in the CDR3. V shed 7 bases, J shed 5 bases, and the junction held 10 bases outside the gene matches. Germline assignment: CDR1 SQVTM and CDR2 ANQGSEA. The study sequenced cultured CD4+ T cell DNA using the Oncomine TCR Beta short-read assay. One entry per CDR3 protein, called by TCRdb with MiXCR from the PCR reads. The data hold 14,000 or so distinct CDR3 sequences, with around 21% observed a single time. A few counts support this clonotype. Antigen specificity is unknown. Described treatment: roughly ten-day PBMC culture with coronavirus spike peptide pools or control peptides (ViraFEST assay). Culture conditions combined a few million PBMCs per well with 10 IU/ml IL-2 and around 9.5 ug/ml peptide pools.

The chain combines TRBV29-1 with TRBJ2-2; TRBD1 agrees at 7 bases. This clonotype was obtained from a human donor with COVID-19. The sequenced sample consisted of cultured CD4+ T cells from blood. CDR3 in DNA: TGCAGCGCCCCGGTGGACAGGCAGACCGGGGAGCTGTTTTTT. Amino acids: CSAPVDRQTGELFF.